Sequencing of this T cell receptor (beta chain) was carried out in a study of blood T cell repertoires in COVID-19. About the study: COVID-19 samples collected from the United States, Italy and Spain covered acute and convalescent phases.

Per germline, CDR1 GTSNPN and CDR2 SVGIG (reference sequence). Deletions cut 2 bases from V and 2 bases from J, with 9 bases between. CDR3 length: 13 amino acids. Assay used: immunoSEQ multiplex PCR; TCRdb lists only in-frame clones, some missing. The sample has 250,000 to 300,000 clones, 70% to 90% seen once. This chain connects TRBV30 to TRBJ1-1, with D unresolved. Sequencing used PBMCs or T cells enriched from blood (not recorded which). This TCR was sampled from a woman between 50 and 59 years old who had recovered from COVID-19. The CDR3 nucleotides read TGTGCCTGGAGTCGGCGGGGTAACACTGAAGCTTTCTTT. This codes for CAWSRRGNTEAFF.